The 23 T cell receptor beta chains given below trace back to one sample, sequenced in a study of cytomegalovirus exposure and HLA in healthy donors. 60 Vbeta and 13 Jbeta primers were used in PCR. Libraries were prepared by immunoSEQ multiplex PCR; TCRdb keeps only in-frame clonotypes and omits some of them. This table holds around 96,000 clones, over 75% found once. The specimen sequenced was PBMCs. Source of these receptors: a man between 18 and 29 years old in good health and CMV-seronegative.

The chain joins TRBV9 to TRBJ2-3, with TRBD2 matching 9 bases. The CDR3 loop spans 16 amino acids. Germline CDR1 SGDLS, CDR2 YYNGEE. Losses at the gene ends were 6 bases for V and 1 base for J; bases not matched to a gene: 9. The CDR3 DNA follows: TGTGCCAGCAACTCCTCGGCTAGCGGGGGCACAGATACGCAGTATTTT. Amino acids: CASNSSASGGTDTQYF.

The rearrangement links TRBV6-5 to TRBJ2-3, with D maybe TRBD2 (6 bases). The CDR3 covers 16 residues. Trimming stripped 1 base from V and 0 bases from J, with 11 bases between. Germline loops: CDR1 MNHEY, CDR2 SVGAGI. The CDR3 coding sequence is TGTGCCAGCAGTTACTTGGCGGGGATTAGCACAGATACGCAGTATTTT. It specifies CASSYLAGISTDTQYF.

The J gene is TRBJ1-5, the V gene TRBV7-8, with a tentative D call TRBD1 (5 bases). The CDR3 is 19 residues long. V was cut by 0 bases and J by 0 bases, with 18 bases left in between. From germline, CDR1 is SGHVS and CDR2 FQNEAQ. The CDR3 sequence is CASSLAGGRGRPSNQPQHF. CDR3 DNA sequence: TGTGCCAGCAGCTTAGCCGGGGGACGGGGTAGACCTAGCAATCAGCCCCAGCATTTT.

A word on this clone: The same CDR3 also results from other DNA sequences found in this sample. The genes are TRBV4-1 and TRBJ2-3; 10 positions match TRBD2. The CDR3 sequence is 16 residues long. After removal of 1 base from V and 6 bases from J, the junction contained 7 bases not matched to a gene. From germline, CDR1 is MGHRA and CDR2 YSYEKL. The CDR3 sequence is CASSQVSGGAADTQYF. In DNA form, the CDR3 reads TGCGCCAGCAGCCAAGTAAGCGGGGGGGCTGCGGATACGCAGTATTTT.

This chain connects TRBV6-5 to TRBJ1-2; maybe TRBD1 (5 bases). Trimming took off 6 bases at V and 4 bases at J, with 12 bases between the two ends. CDR1 and CDR2 from the germline V gene are MNHEY and SVGAGI. CDR3 length: 13 residues. CDR3 protein: CASSQDIPYGYTF. The CDR3 nucleotides read TGTGCCAGCAGCCAGGACATCCCCTATGGCTACACCTTC.

CDR3 sequence: CASSSTGPQGNSPLHF. CDR3 nucleotide sequence: TGCGCCAGCAGCTCCACAGGGCCCCAGGGTAATTCACCCCTCCACTTT. The gene calls are TRBV5-1 and TRBJ1-6; D is perhaps TRBD1 (6 bases). V lost 3 bases and J 6 bases, leaving 16 bases between the germline ends. The CDR3 spans 16 residues. The germline V gene encodes CDR1 SGHRS and CDR2 YFSETQ.

The chain joins TRBV18 to TRBJ2-7, with 9 bases matching TRBD1. Trimming at V came to 3 bases and at J to 2 bases, leaving 5 bases not matched to a gene. This CDR3 has 15 amino acids. The germline V gene has CDR1 KGHSH and CDR2 LQKENI. The CDR3 DNA reads as TGTGCCAGCTCACCGGACAGGGGTCGAACCTACGAGCAGTACTTC. This gives the protein CASSPDRGRTYEQYF.

This clone has just one count. The chain uses TRBV5-5 and TRBJ2-5; 8 nucleotides match TRBD2. The CDR3 spans 14 residues. Germline V gene data show CDR1 as SGHKS and CDR2 as YYEKEE (reference sequence). The trim removed 4 bases at V and 3 bases at J, leaving 5 bases unmatched. CDR3 sequence reads: CASSLRGAKETQYF. Written as DNA, the CDR3 is TGTGCCAGCAGCCTGCGGGGGGCCAAAGAGACCCAGTACTTC.

The chain is built from TRBV6-1 and TRBJ2-4, with 8 bases lining up with TRBD2. V shed 1 base, J shed 9 bases, and the junction held 8 bases outside the gene matches. CDR3 size: 15 residues. Germline V gene data show CDR1 as MNHNS and CDR2 as SASEGT. The CDR3 nucleotides are TGTGCCAGCAGTGAAGGACCGGGGGCGGGGGGCATTCAGTACTTC. Translating it yields CASSEGPGAGGIQYF.

J is TRBJ1-3 and V is TRBV5-4; no definite D call. The CDR3 has 12 amino acids. Germline V gene sequence: CDR1 SGHNT, CDR2 YYREEE (reference sequence). V was cut by 5 bases and J by 8 bases, with 11 bases left in between. The CDR3 region has the DNA TGTGCCAGCAGTTCCCTCGGGGACACCATATATTTT. Encoded protein: CASSSLGDTIYF.

This clone was seen a single time. The rearrangement joins TRBV5-1 to TRBJ1-5; 8 bases are shared with TRBD1. CDR1 is SGHRS and CDR2 is YFSETQ in the germline V gene. The V gene end was trimmed by 9 bases and the J gene end by 0 bases; junction bases not matched to a gene: 11. The CDR3 covers 16 residues. The CDR3 coding sequence is TGCGCCATCCCCGACAGGGGCCAAGATAGCAATCAGCCCCAGCATTTT. This codes for CAIPDRGQDSNQPQHF.

The rearrangement links TRBV15 to TRBJ2-7; D remains ambiguous. With 1 base removed from V and 0 bases from J, the gap between germline ends came to 16 bases. The CDR3 runs to 17 residues. In germline, CDR1 is LNHNV, CDR2 YYDKDF (reference sequence). DNA for the CDR3: TGTGCCACCAGCAGAGTTATGGGCAGTTCGAGCTCCTACGAGCAGTACTTC. This encodes CATSRVMGSSSSYEQYF.

The chain employs TRBV30 and TRBJ2-5; a possible D gene is TRBD1 (6 bases). This CDR3 contains 12 residues. Trimming left V 4 bases short and J 11 bases short, with 17 bases between. CDR1 is GTSNPN, CDR2 SVGIG, per germline (reference sequence). The CDR3: CAWNTGLREQYF. In nucleotides, the CDR3 is TGTGCCTGGAATACAGGGTTAAGGGAGCAGTACTTC.

J is TRBJ1-2 and V is TRBV11-2; D is unresolved. Deletions cut 3 bases from V and 6 bases from J, with 17 bases between. This CDR3 contains 15 residues. Germline-derived CDR1 and CDR2 are SGHAT and FQNNGV. The CDR3 DNA reads TGTGCCAGCAGCTTTGTCAGTGAAGGTCAGGATGGCTACACCTTC. This gives the protein CASSFVSEGQDGYTF.

This sequence joins TRBV4-2 and TRBJ2-3; D might be TRBD2 (7 bases). CDR3 length: 17 amino acids. Trimming pared 4 bases from V and 0 bases from J, leaving 17 bases between. CDR1 and CDR2 from the germline V gene are LGHNA and YNFKEQ. The DNA for the CDR3 is TGTGCCAGCAGCCCCCGGGGAGGGGGACCTAGCACAGATACGCAGTATTTT. Amino acid sequence: CASSPRGGGPSTDTQYF.

This clone has more than one count but fewer than ten. The chain combines TRBV6-5 with TRBJ1-1, with no clear D. The CDR3 has 15 residues. Germline V gene lookup returns CDR1 MNHEY and CDR2 SVGAGI. The V end lost 2 bases, the J end lost 1 base, and 11 bases lay between the germline ends. The CDR3 DNA reads TGTGCCAGCAGTTACCTTCAGCGAGGGAACACTGAAGCTTTCTTT. Protein sequence: CASSYLQRGNTEAFF.

This sequence joins TRBV7-2 and TRBJ2-7; 7 nucleotides align to TRBD2. The V gene's germline CDR1 is SGHTA and CDR2 FQGNSA. After removal of 4 bases from V and 2 bases from J, the junction contained 14 bases not matched to a gene. The CDR3 is 17 amino acids. This CDR3 is CASSSLWASGNPYEQYF. Here the CDR3 DNA reads TGTGCCAGCAGCTCCTTGTGGGCTAGCGGAAACCCCTACGAGCAGTACTTC. Supplemented by reference TRBV7-2 and TRBJ2-7, the full variable domain reads GAGVSQSPSNKVTEKGKDVELRCDPISGHTALYWYRQSLGQGLEFLIYFQGNSAPDKSGLPSDRFSAERTGGSVSTLTIQRTQQEDSAVYLCASSSLWASGNPYEQYFGPGTRLTVT.

This rearrangement joins TRBV5-8 to TRBJ2-5; tentatively, D is TRBD1 (6 bases). CDR1 SGHTS and CDR2 YDEGEE come from the germline V gene. V lost 3 bases and J 12 bases, leaving 21 bases between the germline ends. This CDR3 contains 14 residues. The CDR3 spells CASSSRGWTDAEYF. The CDR3 DNA reads as TGTGCCAGCAGCTCACGAGGTTGGACAGACGCCGAGTACTTC.

The rearrangement uses TRBV10-3 and TRBJ2-5, with 8 bases identical to TRBD2. The V gene's germline CDR1 is ENHRY and CDR2 SYGVKD. V shed 8 bases, J shed 5 bases, and the junction held 19 bases outside the gene matches. This CDR3 is 17 amino acids long. CDR3 bases: TGTGCCATCGGTGGACCTCCAGGGACTAGGAGTTTGGAGACCCAGTACTTC. Translation: CAIGGPPGTRSLETQYF.

The J gene is TRBJ2-3, the V gene TRBV7-6; TRBD2 agrees at 14 bases. The CDR3 length is 16 residues. Losses at the gene ends were 5 bases for V and 4 bases for J; bases not matched to a gene: 5. Germline V gene lookup returns CDR1 SGHVS and CDR2 FNYEAQ. CDR3 sequence: CASSMRLAGGSDTQYF. The CDR3 DNA is TGTGCCAGCAGCATGAGACTAGCGGGGGGGTCAGATACGCAGTATTTT. Drawing the rest from reference TRBV7-6 and TRBJ2-3, the complete variable domain is GAGVSQSPRYKVTKRGQDVALRCDPISGHVSLYWYRQALGQGPEFLTYFNYEAQQDKSGLPNDRFSAERPEGSISTLTIQRTEQRDSAMYRCASSMRLAGGSDTQYFGPGTRLTVL.

The genes are TRBV7-3 and TRBJ2-3; 9 bases align to TRBD1. This CDR3 region has 17 residues. The J segment lost 2 bases and the V segment lost 5 bases, leaving 11 bases of the junction unmatched. Germline V gives CDR1 SGHTA, CDR2 FQGTGA. The CDR3 sequence: CASSPTPDRGYTDTQYF. Written as DNA, the CDR3 is TGTGCCAGCAGCCCTACCCCGGACAGGGGATACACAGATACGCAGTATTTT.

The V call is TRBV5-6, the J call TRBJ2-2, with D possibly TRBD2 on 5 matching bases. V dropped 0 bases and J dropped 4 bases, with 10 bases sitting between them. The CDR3 consists of 15 residues. Germline V gene data show CDR1 as SGHDT and CDR2 as YYEEEE. DNA for the CDR3: TGTGCCAGCAGCTTGGGTCTGAGCGGCACCGGGGAGCTGTTTTTT. Translation: CASSLGLSGTGELFF. Full variable domain (rest looked up from reference TRBV5-6 and TRBJ2-2): DAGVTQSPTHLIKTRGQQVTLRCSPKSGHDTVSWYQQALGQGPQFIFQYYEEEERQRGNFPDRFSGHQFPNYSSELNVNALLLGDSALYLCASSLGLSGTGELFFGEGSRLTVL.

The chain combines TRBV9 with TRBJ1-6; tentatively, D is TRBD1 (5 bases). Trimming cost V 6 bases and J 9 bases, with 13 bases left between them. Germline CDR1 SGDLS, CDR2 YYNGEE. The CDR3 is 13 residues long. CDR3 amino acids: CASNSGGVSPLHF. DNA of the CDR3: TGTGCCAGCAACTCTGGGGGGGTTTCACCCCTCCACTTT.